These T cell receptor beta chains were read from a single sample in a study of T cells in Graves' hyperthyroidism and ophthalmopathy. TCRdb re-called the multiplex PCR reads through MiXCR, storing one row per CDR3 protein. The sample lists about 640,000 distinct CDR3 sequences, 20% to 25% occurring once. Sequenced input: blood. The receptors were gathered from a man under 40 with Graves' ophthalmopathy. The CDR3 runs from the conserved cysteine through the conserved F or W. The order of the fields is V gene, D gene, clone size, J gene, CDR3 protein, CDR3 DNA. D genes are given only for firm matches. Rows may omit the clone size; those that give it use once, few, many or a size class.

TRBV28	-	-	TRBJ2-7	CASSHRSIVYEQYF	TGTGCCAGCAGCCACAGGTCCATTGTGTATGAGCAGTACTTC
TRBV3-1	-	-	TRBJ1-5	CASSQDAGNHQPQHF	TGTGCCAGCAGCCAGGACGCAGGGAACCATCAGCCCCAGCATTTT
TRBV30	-	many	TRBJ1-2	CAWSTASGGYTF	TGTGCCTGGAGTACAGCGTCCGGTGGCTACACCTTC
TRBV12-3/TRBV12-4	-	-	TRBJ2-1	CASRPPVANEQFF	TGTGCCAGCAGACCCCCGGTTGCAAATGAGCAGTTCTTC
TRBV25-1	-	few	TRBJ2-5	CASSALDVQETQYF	TGTGCCAGCAGTGCTCTGGACGTCCAAGAGACCCAGTACTTC
TRBV5-1	TRBD1	few	TRBJ1-1	CASSGGVGQGLTNTEAFF	TGCGCCAGCAGCGGAGGGGTGGGACAGGGCCTTACAAACACTGAAGCTTTCTTT
TRBV4-1	-	few	TRBJ1-1	CASSQGRGGTEAFF	TGCGCCAGCAGCCAAGGTCGGGGTGGCACTGAAGCTTTCTTT
TRBV10-2	TRBD2	few	TRBJ2-7	CASSEGLAGFYEQYF	TGCGCCAGCAGTGAGGGTCTAGCGGGGTTCTACGAGCAGTACTTC
TRBV28	-	few	TRBJ2-3	CASRPQGDTQYF	TGTGCCAGCAGGCCTCAGGGAGATACGCAGTATTTT
TRBV7-2	TRBD2	many	TRBJ2-3	CASSSRLAGGADTQYF	TGTGCCAGCAGCTCAAGACTAGCGGGAGGGGCAGATACGCAGTATTTT
TRBV3-1	-	many	TRBJ2-2	CASSTSGTGELFF	TGTGCCAGCAGCACATCCGGGACCGGGGAGCTGTTTTTT
TRBV27	TRBD2	-	TRBJ2-7	CASSWSSGRQYEQYF	TGTGCCAGCAGTTGGTCTAGCGGGAGACAGTACGAGCAGTACTTC
TRBV5-1	TRBD1	few	TRBJ2-7	CASSPTQGYEQYF	TGCGCCAGCAGTCCAACACAGGGGTACGAGCAGTACTTC
TRBV3-1	TRBD2	many	TRBJ2-1	CASSLGLAGINEQFF	TGTGCCAGCAGCCTGGGACTAGCGGGAATTAATGAGCAGTTCTTC
TRBV20-1	TRBD2	many	TRBJ2-1	CSASLTSGSSYNEQFF	TGCAGTGCTAGCCTCACTAGCGGGAGCTCCTACAATGAGCAGTTCTTC
TRBV30	-	many	TRBJ1-2	CAWSVPLGGRYGYTF	TGTGCCTGGAGTGTCCCATTGGGGGGCCGGTATGGCTACACCTTC
TRBV4-1	TRBD2	-	TRBJ2-1	CASSQGGGLAGDNEQFF	TGCGCCAGCAGCCAAGGGGGGGGGCTAGCGGGGGACAATGAGCAGTTCTTC
TRBV28	-	many	TRBJ1-1	CASSRVLGRMNTEAFF	TGTGCCAGCAGTCGAGTTCTGGGACGCATGAACACTGAAGCTTTCTTT
TRBV12-3/TRBV12-4	-	-	TRBJ2-5	CASSRDSVQETQYF	TGTGCCAGCAGTCGCGACAGCGTCCAAGAGACCCAGTACTTC
TRBV30	-	-	TRBJ2-3	CAWTGADTQYF	TGTGCCTGGACTGGCGCAGATACGCAGTATTTT
TRBV30	-	many	TRBJ1-2	CAWSVIGPEGYTF	TGTGCCTGGAGTGTAATCGGTCCAGAGGGCTACACCTTC
TRBV28	TRBD2	-	TRBJ2-7	CASSFPGGPIEQYF	TGTGCCAGCAGTTTCCCGGGAGGGCCAATCGAGCAGTACTTC
TRBV11-2	TRBD2	many	TRBJ2-1	CASSWTSGDLYNEQFF	TGTGCCAGCAGCTGGACTAGCGGAGACCTATACAATGAGCAGTTCTTC
TRBV7-2	TRBD2	many	TRBJ2-7	CASSRKTSGFREQYF	TGTGCCAGCAGCCGTAAGACTAGCGGGTTTCGCGAGCAGTACTTC
TRBV28	-	-	TRBJ1-1	CASRQLTDMNTEAFF	TGTGCCAGCAGACAACTGACAGACATGAACACTGAAGCTTTCTTT
TRBV20-1	-	-	TRBJ1-2	CSAKPIPANYGYTF	TGCAGTGCTAAGCCTATACCCGCCAACTATGGCTACACCTTC
TRBV30	TRBD2	many	TRBJ2-4	CAWSFLGTSGRQNIQYF	TGTGCCTGGAGTTTCCTCGGGACTAGCGGGAGACAAAACATTCAGTACTTC
TRBV9	TRBD1	few	TRBJ2-2	CASAGQGPDTGELFF	TGTGCCAGCGCGGGACAGGGGCCGGACACCGGGGAGCTGTTTTTT
TRBV7-9	TRBD1	-	TRBJ1-2	CASSSSTGQGPIDGYTF	TGTGCCAGCAGCTCTTCCACGGGACAGGGCCCTATTGATGGCTACACCTTC
TRBV6-1	-	few	TRBJ2-1	CASSTTVSNEQFF	TGTGCCAGCAGTACGACAGTCTCCAATGAGCAGTTCTTC
TRBV12-5	-	-	TRBJ1-1	CASGLVSTGLENTEAFF	TGTGCTAGTGGTTTGGTATCTACCGGATTAGAAAACACTGAAGCTTTCTTT
TRBV7-2	-	many	TRBJ2-7	CASSYPPYEQYF	TGTGCCAGCAGCTACCCGCCTTACGAGCAGTACTTC
TRBV28	-	many	TRBJ1-1	CASSLFGQNEAFF	TGTGCCAGCAGTTTATTCGGGCAGAATGAAGCTTTCTTT
TRBV3-1	TRBD2	many	TRBJ2-7	CASSLGAGEENEQYF	TGTGCCAGCAGCCTTGGAGCGGGAGAAGAAAACGAGCAGTACTTC
TRBV9	TRBD1	few	TRBJ2-1	CASSVRAGGGTYNEQFF	TGTGCCAGCAGCGTACGGGCAGGGGGCGGCACCTACAATGAGCAGTTCTTC
TRBV28	TRBD2	-	TRBJ2-7	CASRPNSGRGSYEQYF	TGTGCCAGCAGACCCAATAGCGGGAGAGGGTCCTACGAGCAGTACTTC
TRBV10-3	TRBD1	-	TRBJ1-2	CAIPGQLNYGYTF	TGTGCCATTCCGGGACAGCTAAACTATGGCTACACCTTC
TRBV19	TRBD2	-	TRBJ2-5	CASSKSAGEETQYF	TGTGCCAGTAGTAAATCCGCGGGGGAAGAGACCCAGTACTTC
TRBV2	TRBD1	many	TRBJ1-5	CAIQGGLRQPQHF	TGTGCCATCCAGGGGGGGCTCCGTCAGCCCCAGCATTTT
TRBV27	-	few	TRBJ1-2	CASSLGSGTSYGYTF	TGTGCCAGCAGTTTAGGTTCCGGGACAAGCTATGGCTACACCTTC
TRBV28	-	-	TRBJ2-1	CASSHRSTYNEQLF	TGCGCCAGCAGTCACAGGAGTACCTACAATGAGCAGCTCTTC
TRBV12-3/TRBV12-4	TRBD1	many	TRBJ2-5	CASGNRDREFGETQYF	TGTGCCAGCGGGAACCGGGACAGGGAGTTCGGAGAGACCCAGTACTTC
TRBV5-1	-	many	TRBJ1-5	CASSLGQGQPQHF	TGCGCCAGCAGCTTGGGCCAGGGCCAGCCCCAGCATTTT
TRBV10-3	-	many	TRBJ1-1	CAISAGGNMNTEAFF	TGTGCCATCAGTGCGGGGGGTAACATGAACACTGAAGCTTTCTTT
TRBV19	TRBD2	-	TRBJ2-1	CASKGVGTSDNEQFF	TGTGCCAGTAAGGGGGTTGGGACTAGCGACAATGAGCAGTTCTTC